This TCR beta chain was observed in a study of shared clonotypes between healthy human individuals. Whole-study findings and limits: Tissue TCR repertoires likely differ from these blood-only repertoires. An expected dependence of interdonor clonotype sharing on sequencing depth was noted.

Measured with immunoSEQ multiplex PCR; TCRdb has only the in-frame clones, and not every one. The table has some 1 million clones, around four fifths seen once. In its sample, this clone was seen once. Its target is not known. Trimming cost V 4 bases and J 4 bases, with 13 bases left between them. The CDR3 covers 14 residues. In germline, CDR1 is KGHSH, CDR2 LQKENI. Input material: memory CD4+ T cells sorted from blood. Specified subset: CD45RA-negative fraction. This TCR came from a man younger than 35 in good health. The V call is TRBV18, the J call TRBJ2-5, with D perhaps matching TRBD1 (5 bases). This CDR3 is CASSLSGYRETQYF. The CDR3, as DNA: TGTGCCAGCTCACTTTCAGGGTACCGAGAGACCCAGTACTTC.